This passage covers 15 T cell receptor beta chains from one sample sequenced in a study of CXCR3-negative and CXCR3-positive naive CD8 T cells. Findings and limits, study-wide: Relative to CXCR3-negative naive cells, CXCR3-positive naive cells had more hydrophobic TRB CDR3s.

Their antigen targets remain unknown. TRB cDNA was prepared as libraries by UMI-labeled 5' RACE. TCRdb reprocessed the 5' RACE reads, with one entry per CDR3 protein and no DNA. This listing includes about 70,000 distinct CDR3 sequences. The material sequenced was naive CXCR3+ CD8+ T cells from blood. Subset here: CD45RO-CCR7+CD27+CD95- naive CD8+ T cells expressing CXCR3 (TNR3+). The receptors come from a human donor in good health. Some clones in this sample may be carry-over from other donors' samples.

The J gene is TRBJ1-3, the V gene TRBV19. Germline loops: CDR1 LNHDA, CDR2 SQIVND (reference sequence). This CDR3 has 16 residues. CDR3 sequence: CASSAGAVLSGNTIYF.

The chain couples TRBV6-2 or TRBV6-3 to TRBJ2-1; TCRdb indicates TRBD2, and absent DNA this call remains unverified. Germline V CDR1 and CDR2: MNHEY, SVGEGT. This CDR3 is 13 amino acids long. The CDR3 sequence: CASSYALDNEQFF.

The CDR3 here is CASSKLGPFYGYTF. The rearrangement links TRBV21-1 to TRBJ1-2. TRBV21-1 is annotated as a pseudogene. The CDR3 sequence is 14 residues long.

This sequence joins TRBV27 and TRBJ2-7. The V gene's germline CDR1 is MNHEY and CDR2 SMNVEV (reference sequence). The CDR3 covers 13 residues. Here the CDR3 reads CASSLVGAYEQYF.

The gene calls are TRBV10-3 and TRBJ1-2. Germline CDR1 is ENHRY and CDR2 is SYGVKD. The CDR3 is 13 residues long. CDR3 sequence reads: CAISDGGSYGYTF.

The chain has TRBV6-2 or TRBV6-3 and TRBJ2-7. The germline V gene has CDR1 MNHEY and CDR2 SVGEGT. This CDR3 spans 14 amino acids. The CDR3 spells CASSYSDTTYEQYF.

The chain joins TRBV27 to TRBJ2-2; checking the TCRdb D call of TRBD1 is not possible without DNA. The CDR3 covers 14 residues. Germline V gives CDR1 MNHEY, CDR2 SMNVEV (reference sequence). The CDR3 spells CASSHGGITGELFF.

V and J are TRBV6-2 or TRBV6-3 and TRBJ2-5; the D gene TCRdb calls, TRBD1, cannot be checked with no DNA. The CDR3 sequence is 17 residues long. CDR1 is MNHEY, CDR2 SVGEGT, per germline. The CDR3 sequence is CASSQTTSGTGRQTQYF.

This chain uses TRBV12-3 or TRBV12-4 with TRBJ2-7; TCRdb gives TRBD2 as the D gene, but with no DNA this cannot be confirmed. The CDR3 sequence is 15 residues long. This CDR3 is CASSGTSGGSYEQYF.

The chain carries TRBV29-1 and TRBJ2-7; TCRdb picks TRBD1, but there is no DNA to check that call. The CDR3 contains 13 residues. CDR1 SQVTM and CDR2 ANQGSEA come from the germline V gene. CDR3: CSVAWDSSYEQYF.

The rearrangement links TRBV14 to TRBJ2-5. Germline V gene lookup returns CDR1 SGHDN and CDR2 FVKESK. This CDR3 is built from 14 residues. This CDR3 reads CASSQVLFQETQYF. Based on the CDR3 plus reference TRBV14 and TRBJ2-5, the full variable domain is EAGVTQFPSHSVIEKGQTVTLRCDPISGHDNLYWYRRVMGKEIKFLLHFVKESKQDESGMPNNRFLAERTGGTYSTLKVQPAELEDSGVYFCASSQVLFQETQYFGPGTRLLVL.

The chain carries TRBV3-1 and TRBJ2-1; TCRdb names TRBD1, which stays unverified in the absence of DNA. The CDR3 is made up of 13 amino acids. Germline V lookup: CDR1 LGHDT, CDR2 YNNKEL (reference sequence). The CDR3 loop is CASSQERVRGQFF.

The V and J genes are TRBV4-1 and TRBJ2-7; TCRdb's D call of TRBD1 is untestable without DNA. This CDR3 has 17 residues. Germline CDR1 and CDR2: MGHRA and YSYEKL. The CDR3 loop reads CASSQVPTSAGSYEQYF.

The J gene is TRBJ2-1, the V gene TRBV12-3 or TRBV12-4; the D call from TCRdb, TRBD2, cannot be confirmed without DNA. The length of the CDR3 is 15 residues. CDR3 region: CASTPTGGTYNEQFF.

The chain carries TRBV9 and TRBJ2-1; TCRdb reports TRBD2, a call that lacks DNA to check it against. This CDR3 is 14 amino acids long. Per the germline V gene, CDR1 is SGDLS and CDR2 is YYNGEE. The CDR3 sequence: CASSDAVAPNEQFF.